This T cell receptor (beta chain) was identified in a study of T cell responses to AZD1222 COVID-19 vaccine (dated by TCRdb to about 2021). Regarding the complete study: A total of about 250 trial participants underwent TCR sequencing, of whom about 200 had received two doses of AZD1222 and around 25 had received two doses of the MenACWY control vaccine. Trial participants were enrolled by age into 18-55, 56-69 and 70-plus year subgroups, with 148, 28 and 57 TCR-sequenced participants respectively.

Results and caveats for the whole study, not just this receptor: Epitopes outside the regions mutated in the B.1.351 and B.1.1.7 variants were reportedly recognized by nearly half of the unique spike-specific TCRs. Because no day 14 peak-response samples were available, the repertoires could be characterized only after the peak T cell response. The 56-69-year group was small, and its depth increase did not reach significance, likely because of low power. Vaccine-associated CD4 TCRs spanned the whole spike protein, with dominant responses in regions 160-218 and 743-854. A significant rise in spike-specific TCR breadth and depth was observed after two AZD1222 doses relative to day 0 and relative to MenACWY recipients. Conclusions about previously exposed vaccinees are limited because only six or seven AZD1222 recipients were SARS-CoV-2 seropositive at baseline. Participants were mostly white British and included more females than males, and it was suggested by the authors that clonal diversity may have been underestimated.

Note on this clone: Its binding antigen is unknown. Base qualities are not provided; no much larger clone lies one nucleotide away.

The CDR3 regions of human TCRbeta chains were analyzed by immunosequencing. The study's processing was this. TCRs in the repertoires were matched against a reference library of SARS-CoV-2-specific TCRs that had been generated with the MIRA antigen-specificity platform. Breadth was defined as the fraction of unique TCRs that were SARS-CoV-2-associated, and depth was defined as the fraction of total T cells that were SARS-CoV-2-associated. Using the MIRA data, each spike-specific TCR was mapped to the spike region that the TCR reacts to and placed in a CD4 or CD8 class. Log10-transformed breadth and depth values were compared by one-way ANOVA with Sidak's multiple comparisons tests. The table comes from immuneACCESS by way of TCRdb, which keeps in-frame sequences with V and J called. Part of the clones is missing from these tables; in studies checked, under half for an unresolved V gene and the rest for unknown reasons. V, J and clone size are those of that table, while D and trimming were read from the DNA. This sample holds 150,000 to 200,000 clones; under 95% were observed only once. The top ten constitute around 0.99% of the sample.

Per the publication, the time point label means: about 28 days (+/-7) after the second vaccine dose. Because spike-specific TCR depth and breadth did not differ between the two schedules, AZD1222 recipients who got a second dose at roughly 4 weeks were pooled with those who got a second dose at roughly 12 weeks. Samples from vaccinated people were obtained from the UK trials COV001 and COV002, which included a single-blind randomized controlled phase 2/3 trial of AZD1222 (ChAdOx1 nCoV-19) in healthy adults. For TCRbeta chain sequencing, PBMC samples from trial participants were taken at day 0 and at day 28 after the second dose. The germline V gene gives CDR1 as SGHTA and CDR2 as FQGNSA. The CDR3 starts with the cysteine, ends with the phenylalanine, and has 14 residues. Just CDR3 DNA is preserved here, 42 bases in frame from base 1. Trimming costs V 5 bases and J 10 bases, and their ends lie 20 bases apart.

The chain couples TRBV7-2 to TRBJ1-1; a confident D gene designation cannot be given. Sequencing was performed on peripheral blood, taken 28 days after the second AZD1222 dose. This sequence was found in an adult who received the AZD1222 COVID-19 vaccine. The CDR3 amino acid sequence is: CASSPSVPWSGAFF. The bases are TGTGCCAGCAGCCCTTCGGTTCCGTGGTCTGGAGCTTTCTTT.